The T cell receptor (beta chain) described here comes from a study of technical replicates of blood from a few donors. Method: immunoSEQ multiplex PCR; TCRdb's copy keeps in-frame clones and lacks some. The sample has 65,000 to 85,000 clones; 95% to 97% are singletons. The V gene end was trimmed by 11 bases and the J gene end by 8 bases; junction bases not matched to a gene: 18. Germline V gene lookup returns CDR1 SEHNR and CDR2 FQNEAQ (reference sequence). The CDR3 has 15 residues. The rearrangement joins TRBV7-9 to TRBJ2-1; 7 nucleotides line up with TRBD2. Sequencing was carried out using T cells isolated from PBMCs. The source is a human donor in good health. The CDR3 region is CASSPPGRALHEQFF. The CDR3 DNA reads TGTGCCTCTTCCCCCCCAGGGAGGGCCTTACATGAGCAGTTCTTC.